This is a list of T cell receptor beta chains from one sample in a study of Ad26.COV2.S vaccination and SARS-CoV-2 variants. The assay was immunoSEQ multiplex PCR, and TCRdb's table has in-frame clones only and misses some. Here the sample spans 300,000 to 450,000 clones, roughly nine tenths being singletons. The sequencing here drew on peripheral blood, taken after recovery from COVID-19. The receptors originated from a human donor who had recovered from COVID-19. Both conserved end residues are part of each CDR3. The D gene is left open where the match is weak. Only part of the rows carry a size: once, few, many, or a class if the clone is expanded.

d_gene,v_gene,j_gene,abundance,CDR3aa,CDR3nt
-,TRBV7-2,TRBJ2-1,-,CASSKPGRAEQFF,TGTGCCAGCAGCAAACCGGGACGCGCTGAGCAGTTCTTC
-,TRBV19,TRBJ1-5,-,CASRLGGQSQHF,TGTGCCAGTAGACTAGGGGGGCAGTCCCAGCATTTT
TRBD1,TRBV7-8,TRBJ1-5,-,CASSLVQGDRQPQHF,TGTGCCAGCAGCTTAGTGCAGGGGGATCGACAGCCCCAGCATTTT
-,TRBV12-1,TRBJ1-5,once,CASSFVSPNQPQHF,TGTGCCAGCAGCTTTGTGAGTCCGAATCAGCCCCAGCATTTT
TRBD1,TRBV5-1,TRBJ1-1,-,CASSAAGTANTEAFF,TGCGCCAGCAGCGCTGCCGGGACAGCGAACACTGAAGCTTTCTTT
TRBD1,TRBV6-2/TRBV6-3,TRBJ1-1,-,CASSYSGRGLMNTEAFF,TGTGCCAGCAGTTACTCGGGCAGGGGGCTGATGAACACTGAAGCTTTCTTT
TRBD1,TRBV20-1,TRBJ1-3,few,CSAEDRGPIYF,TGCAGTGCAGAAGACAGGGGACCCATATATTTT
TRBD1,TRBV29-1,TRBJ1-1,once,CSVRGQDTEAFF,TGCAGCGTCCGAGGACAGGATACTGAAGCTTTCTTT
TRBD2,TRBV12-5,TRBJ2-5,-,CASGPSSGGGETQYF,TGTGCTAGTGGTCCATCTTCGGGCGGGGGAGAGACCCAGTACTTC
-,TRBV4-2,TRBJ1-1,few,CASSPAKTGLMNTEAFF,TGTGCCAGCAGCCCCGCCAAGACAGGCCTTATGAACACTGAAGCTTTCTTT
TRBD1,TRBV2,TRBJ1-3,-,CASTQGGLGGQGISGNTIYF,TGTGCCAGCACCCAGGGGGGGCTAGGGGGACAGGGGATCTCTGGAAACACCATATATTTT
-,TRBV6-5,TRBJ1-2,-,CASKESGSYGYTF,TGTGCCAGCAAAGAATCAGGGAGCTATGGCTACACCTTC
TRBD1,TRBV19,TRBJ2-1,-,CASGSQGNEQFF,TGTGCCAGTGGGTCACAGGGGAATGAGCAGTTCTTC
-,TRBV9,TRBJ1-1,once,CASSVGGSQNTEAFF,TGTGCCAGCAGCGTAGGAGGGAGCCAGAACACTGAAGCTTTCTTT
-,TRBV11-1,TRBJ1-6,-,CASSSTGPPGSPLHF,TGTGCCAGCAGCTCAACCGGCCCTCCCGGGTCACCCCTCCACTTT
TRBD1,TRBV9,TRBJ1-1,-,CASSAREGTGVFGTEAFF,TGTGCCAGCAGCGCCCGTGAGGGGACAGGGGTCTTTGGTACTGAAGCTTTCTTT
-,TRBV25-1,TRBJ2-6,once,CASSPAGPGANVLTF,TGTGCCAGCAGCCCCGCGGGGCCGGGGGCCAACGTCCTGACTTTC
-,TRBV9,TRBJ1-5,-,CASSVGGTNQPQHF,TGTGCCAGCAGCGTGGGGGGAACCAATCAGCCCCAGCATTTT
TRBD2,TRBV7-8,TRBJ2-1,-,CASSPPGTSESSYNEQFF,TGTGCCAGCAGTCCTCCCGGGACTAGCGAATCATCCTACAATGAGCAGTTCTTC
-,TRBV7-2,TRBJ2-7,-,CASSFRESSKQYF,TGTGCCAGCAGCTTTAGGGAATCTAGTAAGCAGTACTTC
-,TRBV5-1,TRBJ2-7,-,CASSSRQAPNEQYF,TGCGCCAGCAGCTCCCGACAGGCCCCCAACGAGCAGTACTTC
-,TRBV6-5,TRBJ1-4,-,CASRFSYATNEKLFF,TGTGCCAGCAGGTTTTCGTACGCAACTAATGAAAAACTGTTTTTT
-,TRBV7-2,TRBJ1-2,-,CASSSARDRYGYTF,TGTGCCAGCAGCTCCGCCCGGGACCGCTATGGCTACACCTTC
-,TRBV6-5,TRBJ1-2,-,CASSYSAGQANYGYTF,TGTGCCAGCAGTTACTCAGCAGGCCAAGCTAACTATGGCTACACCTTC
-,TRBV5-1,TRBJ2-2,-,CASSLIAGELFF,TGCGCCAGCAGCTTGATTGCCGGGGAGCTGTTTTTT
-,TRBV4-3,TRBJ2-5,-,CASSQERQNQETQYF,TGCGCCAGCAGCCAAGAACGGCAAAATCAAGAGACCCAGTACTTC
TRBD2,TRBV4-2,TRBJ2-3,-,CASSQDRSSGGTDTQYF,TGTGCCAGCAGCCAAGATCGGTCTAGCGGGGGAACAGATACGCAGTATTTT
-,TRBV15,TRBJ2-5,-,CATSRVPSPGETQYF,TGTGCCACCAGCAGAGTACCTTCACCAGGGGAGACCCAGTACTTC
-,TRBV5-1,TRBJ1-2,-,CASSLGPDGYTF,TGCGCCAGCAGCTTGGGCCCTGACGGCTACACCTTC
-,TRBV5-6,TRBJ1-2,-,CASSWEVGQNYGYTF,TGTGCCAGCAGCTGGGAGGTCGGACAGAACTATGGCTACACCTTC
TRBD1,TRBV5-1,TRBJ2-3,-,CASSLLGQGASADTQYF,TGCGCCAGCAGCTTGTTGGGACAGGGGGCAAGTGCAGATACGCAGTATTTT
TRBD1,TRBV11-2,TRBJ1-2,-,CASSNPSQGRGGYTF,TGTGCCAGCAGCAACCCCTCACAGGGGAGGGGTGGCTACACCTTC
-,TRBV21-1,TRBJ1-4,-,CASSCTPWEAPTNEKLFF,TGTGCCAGCAGTTGTACACCCTGGGAGGCCCCAACTAATGAAAAACTGTTTTTT
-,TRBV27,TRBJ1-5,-,CASSSIGRNQPQHF,TGTGCCAGCAGTTCGATCGGACGAAATCAGCCCCAGCATTTT
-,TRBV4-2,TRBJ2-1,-,CASSLRAAREQFF,TGTGCCAGCAGCCTCCGGGCCGCAAGGGAGCAGTTCTTC
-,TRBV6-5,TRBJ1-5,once,CASRRRGQPQHF,TGTGCCAGCAGGCGCAGGGGCCAGCCCCAGCATTTT
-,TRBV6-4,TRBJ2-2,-,CASQPDTNTGELFF,TGTGCCAGCCAGCCGGACACAAACACCGGGGAGCTGTTTTTT
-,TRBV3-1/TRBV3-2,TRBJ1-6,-,CASSSIGGGKSPLHF,TGTGCCAGCAGCTCCATCGGGGGTGGGAAGTCACCCCTCCACTTT
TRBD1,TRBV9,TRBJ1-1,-,CASSPWGTAEAFF,TGTGCCAGCAGCCCCTGGGGGACAGCTGAAGCTTTCTTT
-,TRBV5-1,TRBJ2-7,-,CASSQLGTEQYF,TGCGCCAGCAGCCAACTGGGGACCGAGCAGTACTTC
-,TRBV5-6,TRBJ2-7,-,CASSLWFSYEQYF,TGTGCCAGCAGCTTGTGGTTCTCCTACGAGCAGTACTTC
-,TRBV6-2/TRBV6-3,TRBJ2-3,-,CASSRTVMSTDTQYF,TGTGCCAGCAGCCGGACAGTGATGAGCACAGATACGCAGTATTTT
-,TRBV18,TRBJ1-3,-,CASSPVEAGNTIYF,TGTGCCAGCTCACCTGTGGAGGCTGGAAACACCATATATTTT
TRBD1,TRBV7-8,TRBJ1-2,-,CASSPLDQGGGGYTF,TGTGCCAGCAGTCCCCTAGACCAGGGAGGGGGCGGCTACACCTTC
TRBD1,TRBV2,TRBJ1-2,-,CASRRPGQGDGYTF,TGTGCCAGCAGGAGACCGGGACAGGGGGATGGCTACACCTTC